What follows are 10 T cell receptor beta chains derived from one specimen sequenced in a study of blood T cell repertoires in COVID-19. The protocol was immunoSEQ multiplex PCR, while the TCRdb copy is restricted to in-frame clones and leaves out a portion. The table records roughly 190,000 clones, approximately 80% of them present only once. Input material: PBMCs or T cells enriched from blood (not recorded which). The receptors shown here come from a man aged 35 to 55 who had recovered from COVID-19.

J is TRBJ2-4 and V is TRBV7-9; D is unclear. The V end lost 4 bases, the J end lost 0 bases, and 13 bases lay between the germline ends. The CDR3 loop spans 16 amino acids. Germline CDR1 reads SEHNR; CDR2 reads FQNEAQ (reference sequence). CDR3 residues: CASSSGAALAKNIQYF. DNA of the CDR3: TGTGCCAGCAGCTCCGGCGCGGCACTAGCCAAAAACATTCAGTACTTC.

V usage is TRBV6-2 or TRBV6-3 and J usage is TRBJ2-3; 9 nucleotides line up with TRBD2. Germline-derived CDR1 and CDR2 are MNHEY and SVGEGT. Trimming cost V 4 bases and J 2 bases; bases outside gene matches: 7. The length of the CDR3 is 16 residues. CDR3 sequence: CASSFEAGGLTDTQYF. The CDR3, as DNA: TGTGCCAGCAGTTTCGAAGCGGGAGGCCTCACAGATACGCAGTATTTT.

The chain combines TRBV3-1 (or the pseudogene TRBV3-2) with TRBJ2-6, with 7 bases lining up with TRBD1. J gave up 3 bases and V 1 base, and 9 bases lay outside the gene matches. The CDR3 has 18 residues. In germline, CDR1 is LGHDT, CDR2 YNNKEL (reference sequence). This CDR3 is CASSQVDRLSHGANVLTF. CDR3 DNA: TGTGCCAGCAGCCAAGTGGACAGGCTTAGTCATGGGGCCAACGTCCTGACTTTC.

The chain links TRBV25-1 to TRBJ1-1; weak D call: TRBD1 (6 bases). Trimming shortened V by 3 bases and J by 3 bases, and 11 bases separated the two germline ends. The CDR3 runs to 14 residues. CDR1 MGHDK and CDR2 SYGVNS come from the germline V gene. CDR3 region: CASSDQGRDTEAFF. The CDR3 nucleotides are TGTGCCAGCAGTGATCAGGGGAGAGACACTGAAGCTTTCTTT.

The chain joins TRBV7-9 to TRBJ2-5; a possible D gene is TRBD1 (6 bases). This CDR3 is 14 amino acids long. CDR1 is SEHNR and CDR2 is FQNEAQ in the germline V gene (reference sequence). The ends were cut back, 1 base at V and 2 bases at J, with 8 bases in the middle. The DNA of the CDR3 is TGTGCCAGCAGCTTAGATCAGGGGCAAGAGACCCAGTACTTC. Translation gives CASSLDQGQETQYF.

The chain carries TRBV19 and TRBJ2-1; 8 positions agree with TRBD2. Germline trimming cut 3 bases from V and 0 bases from J; bases unmatched to any gene: 7. Germline CDR1 and CDR2: LNHDA and SQIVND (reference sequence). This CDR3 contains 17 residues. For the CDR3, the DNA is TGTGCCAGTAGTATCTTTAGCGGGGCGAGCTCCTACAATGAGCAGTTCTTC. It specifies CASSIFSGASSYNEQFF.

The chain joins TRBV4-2 to TRBJ2-6; no reliable D call. CDR1 is LGHNA, CDR2 YNFKEQ, per germline. CDR3 length: 16 residues. V dropped 0 bases and J dropped 0 bases, with 6 bases sitting between them. The CDR3 nucleotides are TGTGCCAGCAGCCAAGATCACACCTCTGGGGCCAACGTCCTGACTTTC. It yields the protein CASSQDHTSGANVLTF.

This clone was seen only once. This sequence joins TRBV11-2 and TRBJ1-1; 10 nucleotides line up with TRBD1. The CDR3 spans 13 residues. Losses at the gene ends were 6 bases for V and 6 bases for J; bases not matched to a gene: 4. Germline CDR1 and CDR2: SGHAT and FQNNGV. CDR3 DNA sequence: TGTGCCAGCAGTCGGGACAGGGGCTCTGAAGCTTTCTTT. As protein: CASSRDRGSEAFF.

The gene calls are TRBV3-1 (or the pseudogene TRBV3-2) and TRBJ2-5; D call uncertain. From germline, CDR1 is LGHDT and CDR2 YNNKEL (reference sequence). Trimming removed 4 bases at V and 4 bases at J, with 4 bases between. CDR3 length: 11 residues. In nucleotides, the CDR3 is TGTGCCAGCAGCCTCGGAGAGACCCAGTACTTC. Translating gives CASSLGETQYF.

In its sample, this clone was seen a few times. The chain combines TRBV7-3 with TRBJ2-7; maybe TRBD1 (6 bases). Germline V gene sequence: CDR1 SGHTA, CDR2 FQGTGA. V was cut by 2 bases and J by 2 bases, with 13 bases left in between. The CDR3 totals 15 residues. The DNA for the CDR3 is TGTGCCAGCAGCTTACTTGGGGGCGGCGCCTACGAGCAGTACTTC. Translated, it gives CASSLLGGGAYEQYF. Full variable domain (rest looked up from reference TRBV7-3 and TRBJ2-7): GAGVSQTPSNKVTEKGKYVELRCDPISGHTALYWYRQSLGQGPEFLIYFQGTGAADDSGLPNDRFFAVRPEGSVSTLKIQRTERGDSAVYLCASSLLGGGAYEQYFGPGTRLTVT.